Below, 31 T cell receptor beta chains from the same sample are listed, as sequenced in a study of T-cell reconstitution after alpha-beta-depleted transplantation in children. Unique molecular identifiers were incorporated when the TCRbeta library was constructed. From the PCR reads, TCRdb called clonotypes with MiXCR, one entry per CDR3 protein. The sample records 300,000 to 400,000 distinct CDR3 sequences, 15% to 20% being singletons. The source material was PBMCs, mostly from graft donor cells, sampled 360 days after TCRalphabeta/CD19-depleted stem cell transplant. All receptors come from a male patient aged 2-10 years who had a stem cell transplant for acute lymphoblastic leukemia, so the T cells may come from the graft donor.

The rearrangement uses TRBV29-1 and TRBJ1-4; 8 bases agree with TRBD1. V lost 6 bases, J lost 8 bases, and 5 bases stayed unmatched. The CDR3 runs 12 residues. Germline CDR1 is SQVTM and CDR2 is ANQGSEA. For the CDR3, the DNA is TGCAGCGTCGGACAGGGTGTAGAAAAACTGTTTTTT. Its translation: CSVGQGVEKLFF.

The chain employs TRBV29-1 and TRBJ2-3, with 10 bases fitting TRBD1. The length of the CDR3 is 15 residues. Germline V gives CDR1 SQVTM, CDR2 ANQGSEA. V lost 7 bases to trimming and J lost 2 bases; unmatched junction nucleotides: 9. CDR3 amino acids: CSADDRGRLTDTQYF. CDR3 bases: TGCAGCGCCGATGACAGGGGGCGACTCACAGATACGCAGTATTTT.

This clonotype was observed at least ten times. The rearrangement uses TRBV5-5 and TRBJ2-1; D gene uncertain. Trimming cost V 2 bases and J 0 bases, with 12 bases left between them. Germline loops: CDR1 SGHKS, CDR2 YYEKEE (reference sequence). The CDR3 runs to 16 residues. The CDR3 here is CASSFSLIVSYNEQFF. The CDR3 DNA reads as TGTGCCAGCAGCTTCAGTTTAATCGTCTCCTACAATGAGCAGTTCTTC.

The chain has TRBV20-1 and TRBJ2-1, with 12 bases identical to TRBD2. The CDR3 covers 15 residues. Germline V gene lookup returns CDR1 DFQATT and CDR2 SNEGSKA (reference sequence). With V trimmed by 3 bases and J by 6 bases, 6 bases remained unmatched. CDR3 DNA: TGCAGTGCTAGGGGACTAGCGGGTTGGTTCAATGAGCAGTTCTTC. It is translated as CSARGLAGWFNEQFF.

The rearrangement links TRBV12-3 or TRBV12-4 to TRBJ2-2; tentative D call: TRBD2 (6 bases). V gave up 2 bases and J gave up 14 bases, with 15 bases separating them. CDR3 length equals 13 residues. DNA for the CDR3: TGTGCCAGCAGTTTAATGGCGGGCGGGGTTCTGTTTTTT. Translated, it gives CASSLMAGGVLFF.

The chain links TRBV5-1 to TRBJ2-3; 8 nucleotides agree with TRBD1. Germline-derived CDR1 and CDR2 are SGHRS and YFSETQ. With V trimmed by 3 bases and J by 3 bases, 9 bases remained unmatched. This CDR3 region has 16 residues. The CDR3 protein is CASSYQTGAGTDTQYF. As DNA, the CDR3 is TGCGCCAGCAGCTACCAGACAGGGGCAGGGACAGATACGCAGTATTTT.

As regards this clonotype: A much larger clone lies a single base off, so this may be a read error. Since no conserved phenylalanine or tryptophan closes the CDR3, a read error is the likely cause. The chain joins TRBV4-3 to TRBJ1-5; tentative D call: TRBD1 (6 bases). This CDR3 comprises 15 residues. The ends were cut back, 1 base at V and 5 bases at J, with 12 bases in the middle. Germline-derived CDR1 and CDR2 are LGHNA and YSLEER. The DNA for the CDR3 is TGCGCCAGCAGCCAAGTACAGGGTTTCGATCAGCCCCAGCATGTT. This gives the protein CASSQVQGFDQPQHV.

This clonotype was recorded a few times. The V and J genes are TRBV9 and TRBJ2-2; D unresolved. V lost 4 bases and J 5 bases, leaving 15 bases between the germline ends. The CDR3 length is 15 residues. Germline-derived CDR1 and CDR2 are SGDLS and YYNGEE. CDR3 region: CASSRAAPGTGELFF. CDR3 DNA sequence: TGTGCCAGCAGCCGGGCAGCGCCCGGGACCGGGGAGCTGTTTTTT.

The chain uses TRBV7-9 and TRBJ1-4; D ambiguous. Trimming stripped 5 bases from V and 0 bases from J, with 13 bases between. This CDR3 has 16 residues. The germline CDR1 and CDR2 sequences are SEHNR and FQNEAQ (reference sequence). CDR3 residues: CASSLIRWATNEKLFF. CDR3 sequence (DNA): TGTGCCAGCAGCCTCATCCGTTGGGCAACTAATGAAAAACTGTTTTTT.

V usage is TRBV7-9 and J usage is TRBJ2-7, with TRBD2 identical over 13 bases. CDR3 size: 16 residues. J lost 2 bases, V lost 4 bases, and 5 bases had no gene match. CDR1 is SEHNR, CDR2 FQNEAQ, per germline (reference sequence). The DNA for the CDR3 is TGTGCCAGCAGCTCCTGGGGACTAGCGGGACCCTACGAGCAGTACTTC. Translation: CASSSWGLAGPYEQYF. The whole variable domain, remainder taken from reference TRBV7-9 and TRBJ2-7, is DTGVSQNPRHKITKRGQNVTFRCDPISEHNRLYWYRQTLGQGPEFLTYFQNEAQLEKSRLLSDRFSAERPKGSFSTLEIQRTEQGDSAMYLCASSSWGLAGPYEQYFGPGTRLTVT.

This clonotype has a count of ten or more. The gene calls are TRBV5-1 and TRBJ2-1; TRBD2 aligns across 7 bases. The CDR3 spans 14 residues. The V and J ends lost 0 bases and 7 bases, in that order; junction bases with no gene match: 4. Germline assignment: CDR1 SGHRS and CDR2 YFSETQ. The CDR3 region has the DNA TGCGCCAGCAGCTTGGGGGGGAGGGCAAATGAGCAGTTCTTC. It specifies CASSLGGRANEQFF.

Only a few counts were recorded for this clonotype. This chain joins TRBV7-9 and TRBJ2-2, with TRBD1 matching over 9 bases. The germline V gene encodes CDR1 SEHNR and CDR2 FQNEAQ (reference sequence). Unmatched junction bases numbered 6, after V lost 4 bases and J lost 3 bases. The CDR3 sequence is 16 residues long. This CDR3 reads CASSSRTGVDTGELFF. DNA of the CDR3: TGTGCCAGCAGCTCGAGGACAGGGGTGGACACCGGGGAGCTGTTTTTT.

This clonotype showed up many times. V gene TRBV20-1 combines with J gene TRBJ2-3, with D perhaps matching TRBD1 (5 bases). V lost 2 bases and J 4 bases, leaving 10 bases between the germline ends. The CDR3 contains 13 residues. Germline CDR1 DFQATT, CDR2 SNEGSKA (reference sequence). CDR3 sequence (DNA): TGCAGTGCTAGACAGGGTGGGCCAGATACGCAGTATTTT. It translates to CSARQGGPDTQYF.

V is TRBV9 and J is TRBJ2-1; 7 bases are shared with TRBD2. Germline V gene lookup returns CDR1 SGDLS and CDR2 YYNGEE. This CDR3 region has 14 residues. The V gene end was trimmed by 7 bases and the J gene end by 9 bases; junction bases not matched to a gene: 13. The CDR3 DNA sequence: TGTGCCAGCGGGCCCAGCGGGACGAGTGGTGAGCAGTTCTTC. It specifies CASGPSGTSGEQFF.

V and J are TRBV12-3 or TRBV12-4 and TRBJ2-7, with TRBD1 matching over 9 bases. Germline trimming cut 7 bases from V and 1 base from J; bases unmatched to any gene: 5. This CDR3 has 14 residues. Here the CDR3 reads CASIAGTGSYEQYF. The DNA of the CDR3 is TGTGCCAGCATCGCTGGGACAGGGTCCTACGAGCAGTACTTC.

This clonotype was seen just once. The CDR3: CASSENVVVGDTQYF. CDR3 coding DNA: TGTGCCAGCAGTGAAAATGTTGTGGTGGGAGATACGCAGTATTTT. The chain recombines TRBV2 with TRBJ2-3; no clear D. This CDR3 contains 15 residues. V was trimmed by 2 bases and J by 5 bases, leaving 14 bases between them. CDR1 and CDR2 from the germline V gene are SNHLY and FYNNEI.

This chain uses TRBV7-8 with TRBJ2-1, with D perhaps TRBD1 or TRBD2 (5 bases each). This CDR3 is 19 amino acids long. Per germline, CDR1 SGHVS and CDR2 FQNEAQ. Trimming left V 3 bases short and J 1 base short, with 22 bases between. The CDR3 DNA sequence: TGTGCCAGCAGCTTCTTCCGGGACCCAACGGGGATGTCCTACAATGAGCAGTTCTTC. This codes for CASSFFRDPTGMSYNEQFF.

This clonotype was picked up many times. The J gene is TRBJ2-5, the V gene TRBV12-3 or TRBV12-4; the D gene is possibly TRBD2 (5 bases). Trimming took off 7 bases at V and 0 bases at J, with 9 bases between the two ends. The CDR3 has 13 residues. DNA for the CDR3: TGTGCCAGCACCCAGGACTACCAAGAGACCCAGTACTTC. Amino acid sequence: CASTQDYQETQYF.

The chain has TRBV24-1 and TRBJ2-1; 8 bases map to TRBD2. Germline-derived CDR1 and CDR2 are KGHDR and SFDVKD. CDR3 length equals 14 residues. With 9 bases clipped from V and 6 bases from J, the junction kept 9 bases outside the gene matches. Here the CDR3 DNA reads TGTGCCACCGCCCGAGCGGGAGCGCCCAATGAGCAGTTCTTC. Translating gives CATARAGAPNEQFF.

This chain joins TRBV11-1 and TRBJ2-1, with 8 bases identical to TRBD1. Germline CDR1 SGHAT, CDR2 FQDESV (reference sequence). The CDR3 totals 15 residues. Trimming removed 2 bases from V and 5 bases from J; junction bases left unmatched: 5. The CDR3 loop is CASSLRPGGHNEQFF. Written as DNA, the CDR3 is TGTGCCAGCAGCTTACGCCCAGGGGGCCACAATGAGCAGTTCTTC.

The CDR3 sequence is CATSDPAAGRGELFF. In DNA, the CDR3 is TGTGCCACCAGTGATCCAGCGGCGGGGAGAGGGGAGCTGTTTTTT. V is TRBV24-1 and J is TRBJ2-2; D might be TRBD2 (6 bases). V lost 3 bases and J lost 8, with 15 bases in between. The length of the CDR3 is 15 residues. CDR1 and CDR2 (germline): KGHDR, SFDVKD.

This chain joins TRBV4-1 and TRBJ2-3, with TRBD1 identical over 7 bases. J gave up 6 bases and V 4 bases, and 7 bases lay outside the gene matches. This CDR3 is built from 14 residues. Per germline, CDR1 MGHRA and CDR2 YSYEKL. The CDR3 DNA reads as TGCGCCAGCAGCCGACAGGGAGACGGCGATACGCAGTATTTT. It yields the protein CASSRQGDGDTQYF.

This clonotype was detected many times. The rearrangement uses TRBV10-3 and TRBJ1-3; D gene ambiguous. Trimming pared 0 bases from V and 0 bases from J, leaving 9 bases between. From germline, CDR1 is ENHRY and CDR2 SYGVKD. The CDR3 runs to 16 residues. The CDR3 coding sequence is TGTGCCATCAGTGAGTCCAGCGCAGTCTCTGGAAACACCATATATTTT. Amino acid sequence: CAISESSAVSGNTIYF.

V gene TRBV20-1 combines with J gene TRBJ2-5; the D gene is possibly TRBD1 (6 bases). The CDR3 totals 18 residues. Trimming took 6 bases from V and 5 from J, leaving 31 bases between them. Per germline, CDR1 DFQATT and CDR2 SNEGSKA (reference sequence). In DNA, the CDR3 is TGCAGTGCCCCCTACACGCCTCACAGGGTCCCAATCGGGGAGACCCAGTACTTC. This codes for CSAPYTPHRVPIGETQYF.

The rearrangement links TRBV20-1 to TRBJ1-1; D may be TRBD1 (5 bases). Trimming pared 2 bases from V and 6 bases from J, leaving 16 bases between. In germline, CDR1 is DFQATT, CDR2 SNEGSKA (reference sequence). This CDR3 is 14 amino acids long. The CDR3 spells CSARRAGGASEAFF. As DNA, the CDR3 is TGCAGTGCTAGAAGGGCAGGCGGGGCGTCTGAAGCTTTCTTT.

Turning to this clonotype: This may arise from a read error, as a much more abundant clone is one base away. V gene TRBV7-6 combines with J gene TRBJ2-5; 7 positions agree with TRBD2. CDR1 and CDR2 from the germline V gene are SGHVS and FNYEAQ. The CDR3 runs 15 residues. V shed 1 base, J shed 2 bases, and the junction held 4 bases outside the gene matches. CDR3 sequence: CASSLVGGWQETQYF. The CDR3 DNA is TGTGCCAGCAGCTTAGTCGGGGGGTGGCAAGAGACCCAGTACTTC.

This clonotype was seen many times. V usage is TRBV29-1 and J usage is TRBJ2-5; D not certain. Per germline, CDR1 SQVTM and CDR2 ANQGSEA. Trimming shortened V by 4 bases and J by 5 bases, and 5 bases separated the two germline ends. This CDR3 is built from 10 residues. This chain's CDR3 is CSVVGETQYF. CDR3 DNA sequence: TGCAGCGTTGTTGGGGAGACCCAGTACTTC.

This clonotype was seen a handful of times. This chain connects TRBV10-3 to TRBJ2-7, with D perhaps assigned TRBD1 or TRBD2 (7 bases each). This CDR3 has 15 amino acids. Trimming removed 4 bases from V and 3 bases from J, with 16 bases in between. Germline CDR1 ENHRY, CDR2 SYGVKD. This CDR3 is CAISAGGGRDYEQYF. CDR3 sequence (DNA): TGTGCCATCAGTGCAGGGGGGGGACGAGACTACGAGCAGTACTTC.

This clonotype has ten or more counts. V usage is TRBV28 and J usage is TRBJ2-1, with a tentative D call TRBD2 (5 bases). The length of the CDR3 is 15 residues. CDR1 is MDHEN and CDR2 is SYDVKM in the germline V gene. V lost 5 bases and J lost 10, with 21 bases in between. The CDR3 reads CASSTPRGLPPEQFF. The DNA of the CDR3 is TGTGCCAGCAGTACACCTCGGGGTCTCCCCCCCGAGCAGTTCTTC.

The chain recombines TRBV10-3 with TRBJ2-7, with 7 bases matching TRBD1. CDR1 is ENHRY, CDR2 SYGVKD, per germline. The CDR3 extends over 13 amino acids. The junction had 1 base not matched to a gene; V was cut back by 4 bases and J by 1 base. Here the CDR3 reads CAISAGQSYEQYF. CDR3 DNA: TGTGCCATCAGTGCGGGACAGTCCTACGAGCAGTACTTC.

The chain employs TRBV4-1 and TRBJ2-5; the D gene is possibly TRBD2 (5 bases). Germline V CDR1 and CDR2: MGHRA, YSYEKL. V dropped 1 base and J dropped 5 bases, with 14 bases sitting between them. The CDR3 has 15 amino acids. CDR3 region: CASSQGTSRGETQYF. DNA of the CDR3: TGCGCCAGCAGCCAAGGGACCTCTCGAGGGGAGACCCAGTACTTC.